This section outlines one TCR beta chain sequence together with its context. The CDR3 totals 13 residues. Using immunoSEQ multiplex PCR, the repertoire was profiled, and TCRdb retains in-frame clones only, with some absent. This sample has a few million clones, with approximately 92% found just once. These data originate in a study of shared clonotypes between healthy human individuals. The source material was naive CD4+ T cells sorted from blood. Specified subset: CD45RA+ positively selected. The source is a man younger than 35 in good health. The chain uses TRBV1 and TRBJ2-3; TRBD2 is taken as the D call from the table, unchecked against the DNA. TRBV1 is annotated as a pseudogene. The CDR3 DNA follows: TGCACCAGCAGCTTAGGACTGGTTGCTACGCAGTATTTT. This translates into CTSSLGLVATQYF.